This entry lists 9 T cell receptor beta chains sequenced from one sample in a study of blood T cell repertoires in COVID-19. Sequenced by immunoSEQ multiplex PCR; TCRdb stores in-frame clones only, minus some. This table holds over 150,000 clones, about 85% found once. Sequenced sample: peripheral blood. These receptors originate from an elderly man with COVID-19, enrolled during active disease.

This clone has just one count. This chain links TRBV6-5 with TRBJ2-7, with TRBD1 matching 7 bases. The V and J ends lost 11 bases and 0 bases, in that order; junction bases with no gene match: 7. CDR1 MNHEY and CDR2 SVGAGI come from the germline V gene. CDR3 size: 13 residues. CDR3 loop: CALTGDSSYEQYF. CDR3 coding DNA: TGTGCCCTTACTGGGGACAGCTCCTACGAGCAGTACTTC.

The genes are TRBV7-8 and TRBJ2-1; D may be TRBD2 (7 bases). V shed 5 bases and J shed 16 bases, with 18 bases lying between them. There are 12 residues in the CDR3. Per germline, CDR1 SGHVS and CDR2 FQNEAQ. The CDR3 sequence is CASSPLTGGQFF. The CDR3 DNA reads TGTGCCAGCAGCCCACTGACCGGGGGGCAATTCTTC.

V gene TRBV7-6 combines with J gene TRBJ2-1; TRBD1 agrees at 8 bases. Germline CDR1 reads SGHVS; CDR2 reads FNYEAQ. The CDR3 sequence is 13 residues long. The V segment lost 5 bases and the J segment 8 bases; nucleotides outside the gene matches: 5. CDR3 coding DNA: TGTGCCAGCAGCACGGACAGGGAGGATGAGCAGTTCTTC. This codes for CASSTDREDEQFF.

The chain combines TRBV5-1 with TRBJ1-6; possible D gene TRBD1, 5 bases. CDR1 is SGHRS and CDR2 is YFSETQ in the germline V gene. The CDR3 extends over 16 amino acids. V was pared by 0 bases and J by 4 bases, with 11 bases between. Here the CDR3 DNA reads TGCGCCAGCAGCTTGGCCGGGGGAGAGTATAATTCACCCCTCCACTTT. Its translation is CASSLAGGEYNSPLHF.

The rearrangement joins TRBV6-5 to TRBJ1-3; D is uncertain. Trimming removed 4 bases at V and 0 bases at J, with 7 bases between. This CDR3 is 14 amino acids long. Germline V lookup: CDR1 MNHEY, CDR2 SVGAGI. CDR3 bases: TGTGCCAGCAGTTCAGGAAGCTCTGGAAACACCATATATTTT. Protein: CASSSGSSGNTIYF.

The rearrangement joins TRBV9 to TRBJ1-6, with TRBD1 as a possible D gene (5 bases). Germline V gene lookup returns CDR1 SGDLS and CDR2 YYNGEE. CDR3 size: 13 residues. The V gene lost 3 bases and the J gene lost 7 bases, with 8 bases spanning the gap. CDR3 DNA: TGTGCCAGCAGCGCTGACAGCAATTCACCCCTCCACTTT. It yields the protein CASSADSNSPLHF.

The chain uses TRBV7-8 and TRBJ2-5, with a weak D call TRBD2 (7 bases). Between the trimmed V and J ends, which lost 1 base and 2 bases, there was a span of 17 bases. CDR1 is SGHVS and CDR2 is FQNEAQ in the germline V gene. The CDR3 covers 17 residues. CDR3 nucleotides: TGTGCCAGCAGCTTAGATGTCTGGCGGGGGCCGCAAGAGACCCAGTACTTC. Encoded protein: CASSLDVWRGPQETQYF.

This rearrangement joins TRBV7-2 to TRBJ1-2; weak D call: TRBD1 (5 bases). Germline V gene lookup returns CDR1 SGHTA and CDR2 FQGNSA. V shed 7 bases and J shed 4 bases, with 10 bases lying between them. The CDR3 consists of 12 residues. The CDR3, as DNA: TGTGCCAGCAACCAGGGCAGCTATGGCTACACCTTC. It yields the protein CASNQGSYGYTF.

The chain employs TRBV4-3 and TRBJ1-2; 9 bases map to TRBD1. CDR1 is LGHNA, CDR2 YSLEER, per germline. Trimming removed 4 bases from V and 3 bases from J; junction bases left unmatched: 9. The CDR3 extends over 16 amino acids. The CDR3 nucleotides are TGCGCCAGCAGCCCTACTTACAGGGGGCTAGACTATGGCTACACCTTC. Translating it yields CASSPTYRGLDYGYTF.